This T cell receptor beta chain was obtained from a study of T cell repertoires in cytomegalovirus infection. Study details: CMV infection together with matching HLA type was indicated by public TCR beta signatures.

Broader study findings: Based on cumulative public TCR beta family frequency, carriers of CMV plus the relevant HLA were identified. In two of eight donors, the top clonotype was HLA-C-restricted CMV-specific.

Germline-derived CDR1 and CDR2 are LGHDT and YNNKEL (reference sequence). The CDR3 is 15 residues long. V lost 0 bases to trimming and J lost 0 bases, with 9 bases between them. Remarks on this clonotype: What it recognizes is unknown.

TCRdb redid the calling of the reads with MiXCR, one entry per CDR3 protein. The sample lists about 830,000 distinct CDR3 sequences; 32% were seen once. The sequences come from cultured CD8+ T cells from PBMCs, collected from culture after CMV antigen stimulation. The receptor was isolated from a human donor in good health (CMV status not recorded). Some clones in this sample may be carry-over from other donors' samples. J is TRBJ2-7 and V is TRBV3-1; D may be TRBD2 (6 bases). The CDR3 loop is CASSQEPGSSYEQYV. The CDR3 DNA reads as TGTGCCAGCAGCCAAGAACCCGGGAGCTCCTACGAGCAGTACGTC.